Each of the 31 T cell receptor beta chains below was sequenced from the same sample in a study of T cells in Graves' hyperthyroidism and ophthalmopathy. TCR beta CDR3 regions were amplified from RNA. First-round RT-PCR of the TCR CDR3 relied on the HTBI primer set. TCRdb reprocessed the multiplex PCR reads with MiXCR, giving one entry per CDR3 protein. Of 750,000 to 950,000 distinct CDR3 sequences in the sample, around 39% were seen once. Input material: blood. The receptors originated from a man younger than 35 with Graves' hyperthyroidism.

The gene calls are TRBV12-3 or TRBV12-4 and TRBJ1-1; D remains unclear. Trimming took 5 bases from V and 11 from J, leaving 21 bases between them. The CDR3 is 14 residues long. The CDR3 protein is CASSPRWVGSRAFF. CDR3 bases: TGTGCCAGCAGTCCAAGGTGGGTTGGGAGCCGGGCTTTCTTT.

The sample holds many counts of this clonotype. The V gene is TRBV24-1, the J gene TRBJ2-3; TRBD1 agrees at 8 bases. The CDR3 is 15 residues long. CDR1 and CDR2 from the germline V gene are KGHDR and SFDVKD. The ends lost 4 bases at V and 3 bases at J; junction bases unmatched: 5. CDR3 nucleotide sequence: TGTGCCACCAGTGACCCTAGACAGGGGACAGATACGCAGTATTTT. Its translation is CATSDPRQGTDTQYF.

This clonotype showed up just a few times. The germline gene is not matched at one end of the junction; a read error may be the cause. The chain joins TRBV5-1 to TRBJ1-1; D is ambiguous. Germline-derived CDR1 and CDR2 are SGHRS and YFSETQ. The CDR3 is 13 amino acids. The CDR3 DNA sequence: TGTGCCAGCGCAAAGGGTTTAGAGACTGAAGCTTTCTTT. Translated: CASAKGLETEAFF. The variable domain in full, with the rest retrieved from reference TRBV5-1 and TRBJ1-1, is KAGVTQTPRYLIKTRGQQVTLSCSPISGHRSVSWYQQTPGQGLQFLFEYFSETQRNKGNFPGRFSGRQFSNSRSEMNVSTLELGDSALYLCASAKGLETEAFFGQGTRLTVV.

This clonotype showed up many times. V and J are TRBV5-1 and TRBJ1-6; D is undetermined. V was trimmed by 5 bases and J by 2 bases, leaving 5 bases between them. In germline, CDR1 is SGHRS, CDR2 YFSETQ. This CDR3 contains 13 residues. In nucleotides, the CDR3 is TGCGCCAGCAGACCCACCTATAATTCACCCCTCCACTTT. This encodes CASRPTYNSPLHF.

The chain has TRBV19 and TRBJ2-7; D remains ambiguous. The V gene lost 3 bases and the J gene lost 0 bases, with 18 bases spanning the gap. Germline loops: CDR1 LNHDA, CDR2 SQIVND (reference sequence). The CDR3 has 17 residues. The CDR3 DNA follows: TGTGCCAGTAGTATCTTTCATACGGTGGGCGGCTCCTACGAGCAGTACTTC. This gives the protein CASSIFHTVGGSYEQYF.

The CDR3 bases are TGCGCCAGCAGCCAGGCATTGAATTCACCCCTCCACTTT. Residues: CASSQALNSPLHF. The rearrangement uses TRBV4-1 and TRBJ1-6, with no clear D. The CDR3 consists of 13 residues. Trimming removed 3 bases at V and 7 bases at J, with 7 bases between. Germline V gene lookup returns CDR1 MGHRA and CDR2 YSYEKL.

The chain uses TRBV7-8 and TRBJ2-7; maybe TRBD2 (5 bases). CDR3 length equals 15 residues. Germline CDR1 reads SGHVS; CDR2 reads FQNEAQ. The germline V and J ends were trimmed by 1 base and 0 bases, with 10 bases remaining between them. CDR3 loop: CASSLERRVSYEQYF. As DNA, the CDR3 is TGTGCCAGCAGCTTAGAGAGGCGGGTCTCCTACGAGCAGTACTTC. Using reference TRBV7-8 and TRBJ2-7 for the parts outside the CDR3, the full variable domain is GAGVSQSPRYKVAKRGQDVALRCDPISGHVSLFWYQQALGQGPEFLTYFQNEAQLDKSGLPSDRFFAERPEGSVSTLKIQRTQQEDSAVYLCASSLERRVSYEQYFGPGTRLTVT.

J is TRBJ1-4 and V is TRBV29-1; possible D gene TRBD1, 6 bases. V dropped 5 bases and J dropped 7 bases, with 20 bases sitting between them. Germline V CDR1 and CDR2: SQVTM, ANQGSEA. CDR3 length: 15 amino acids. The CDR3 loop is CSVSGGGSRSEKLFF. The CDR3 DNA reads TGCAGCGTTTCCGGAGGGGGGTCCCGGAGTGAAAAACTGTTTTTT.

The CDR3 DNA follows: TGTGCCAGCAGCCCGGGACAGCATAATGAAAAACTGTTTTTT. This sequence encodes CASSPGQHNEKLFF. The chain has TRBV4-2 and TRBJ1-4, with 7 bases matching TRBD1. Germline-derived CDR1 and CDR2 are LGHNA and YNFKEQ. J was trimmed by 4 bases and V by 4 bases; bases with no gene match: 3. The CDR3 covers 14 residues.

The chain recombines TRBV25-1 with TRBJ1-5; D remains unclear. The CDR3 extends over 15 amino acids. Trimming left V 6 bases short and J 3 bases short, with 15 bases between. Germline V gene lookup returns CDR1 MGHDK and CDR2 SYGVNS. The CDR3 DNA is TGTGCCAGCAGCCTCTCACAGTTCCCCAATCAGCCCCAGCATTTT. Its protein product is CASSLSQFPNQPQHF.

J is TRBJ1-4 and V is TRBV7-8; 7 bases align to TRBD1. Germline loops: CDR1 SGHVS, CDR2 FQNEAQ. This CDR3 has 15 amino acids. The V gene end was trimmed by 1 base and the J gene end by 8 bases; junction bases not matched to a gene: 7. The CDR3 bases are TGTGCCAGCAGCTTAGAGGGGGCAGGGTTAGAAAAACTGTTTTTT. It is translated as CASSLEGAGLEKLFF.

The V call is TRBV11-2, the J call TRBJ1-4; no firm D call. Germline values: CDR1 SGHAT, CDR2 FQNNGV. The CDR3 runs to 15 residues. Trimming shortened V by 7 bases and J by 0 bases, and 12 bases separated the two germline ends. Written as DNA, the CDR3 is TGTGCCAGCAACTCTCGACGGACAACTAATGAAAAACTGTTTTTT. It specifies CASNSRRTTNEKLFF. Supplemented by reference TRBV11-2 and TRBJ1-4, the full variable domain reads EAGVAQSPRYKIIEKRQSVAFWCNPISGHATLYWYQQILGQGPKLLIQFQNNGVVDDSQLPKDRFSAERLKGVDSTLKIQPAKLEDSAVYLCASNSRRTTNEKLFFGSGTQLSVL.

This clonotype appeared many times. The chain employs TRBV29-1 and TRBJ1-1; tentatively, D is TRBD1 (6 bases). This CDR3 contains 16 residues. Per germline, CDR1 SQVTM and CDR2 ANQGSEA. The V gene lost 0 bases and the J gene lost 3 bases, with 17 bases spanning the gap. CDR3 amino acids: CSVEERGALRDTEAFF. The CDR3 nucleotides read TGCAGCGTTGAAGAAAGGGGGGCGCTAAGGGACACTGAAGCTTTCTTT.

The chain carries TRBV12-3 or TRBV12-4 and TRBJ2-5; the D gene is possibly TRBD1 (7 bases). This CDR3 comprises 15 residues. Trimming removed 2 bases from V and 9 bases from J, with 19 bases in between. The CDR3 is CASSLRQGGNQPQYF. In DNA, the CDR3 is TGTGCCAGCAGTTTACGACAGGGAGGCAATCAGCCCCAGTACTTC.

This clonotype has a count of ten or more. The chain carries TRBV6-6 and TRBJ1-5; 7 bases line up with TRBD1. From germline, CDR1 is MNHNY and CDR2 SVGAGI (reference sequence). V trimming: 5 bases; J trimming: 4 bases; junction bases outside the gene matches: 8. The CDR3 is 15 residues long. The CDR3 DNA sequence: TGTGCCAGCAGTGCAACCGTACAGGGGAATCAGCCCCAGCATTTT. Protein: CASSATVQGNQPQHF.

This clonotype was found many times. The chain links TRBV20-1 to TRBJ1-5, with no clear D. V was pared by 5 bases and J by 2 bases, with 13 bases between. This CDR3 contains 14 residues. CDR1 and CDR2 (germline): DFQATT, SNEGSKA (reference sequence). DNA for the CDR3: TGCAGTGCTTTAACGAGCGTGGGCAATCAGCCCCAGCATTTT. Amino acid sequence: CSALTSVGNQPQHF.

CDR3 sequence reads: CSVEDQQGSTQYF. The CDR3 DNA sequence: TGCAGCGTTGAAGATCAACAGGGTAGCACGCAGTATTTT. The chain links TRBV29-1 to TRBJ2-3, with D maybe TRBD1 (6 bases). Trimming pared 0 bases from V and 9 bases from J, leaving 13 bases between. The V gene's germline CDR1 is SQVTM and CDR2 ANQGSEA. The CDR3 sequence is 13 residues long.

The genes are TRBV7-9 and TRBJ1-4; D not certain. Germline CDR1 reads SEHNR; CDR2 reads FQNEAQ (reference sequence). This CDR3 is 15 amino acids long. V lost 1 base and J lost 6, with 12 bases in between. The CDR3 DNA sequence: TGTGCCAGCAGCTTAGATTGGGGATTCGATGAAAAACTGTTTTTT. Translated: CASSLDWGFDEKLFF. Drawing the rest from reference TRBV7-9 and TRBJ1-4, the complete variable domain is DTGVSQNPRHKITKRGQNVTFRCDPISEHNRLYWYRQTLGQGPEFLTYFQNEAQLEKSRLLSDRFSAERPKGSFSTLEIQRTEQGDSAMYLCASSLDWGFDEKLFFGSGTQLSVL.

J is TRBJ1-3 and V is TRBV2; TRBD1 agrees at 9 bases. This CDR3 comprises 16 residues. V shed 5 bases and J 0 bases; nucleotides not matched to a gene: 5. Germline V lookup: CDR1 SNHLY, CDR2 FYNNEI. The CDR3, as DNA: TGTGCCAGCAGTCTAACAGGGGGCCACTCTGGAAACACCATATATTTT. Protein sequence: CASSLTGGHSGNTIYF.

As for this clonotype: The conserved phenylalanine or tryptophan normally closing the CDR3 is absent here, so this likely arose from a read error. CDR3 amino acids: CASSHGQVMDSPLHL. The CDR3 DNA follows: TGCGCCAGCAGCCACGGACAGGTTATGGATTCACCCCTCCACCTT. The chain joins TRBV7-6 to TRBJ1-6, with 7 bases lining up with TRBD1. This CDR3 spans 15 amino acids. The germline V gene has CDR1 SGHVS and CDR2 FNYEAQ.

The rearrangement joins TRBV7-6 to TRBJ1-5; TRBD1 is a possible D gene (6 bases). The CDR3 consists of 15 residues. Germline V gene data show CDR1 as SGHVS and CDR2 as FNYEAQ. With 1 base removed from V and 3 bases from J, the gap between germline ends came to 10 bases. The CDR3 sequence is CASSLGTALNQPQHF. The CDR3 DNA is TGTGCCAGCAGCTTAGGGACAGCACTCAATCAGCCCCAGCATTTT.

This chain links TRBV12-3 or TRBV12-4 with TRBJ1-4; weak D call: TRBD1 (5 bases). The V gene lost 4 bases and the J gene lost 4 bases, with 13 bases spanning the gap. This CDR3 comprises 15 residues. CDR3: CASSSSQGLNEKLFF. The DNA of the CDR3 is TGTGCCAGCAGTTCATCCCAGGGTCTTAATGAAAAACTGTTTTTT.

As regards this clonotype: As the CDR3 is not closed by the conserved phenylalanine or tryptophan, this likely results from a read error. V is TRBV7-9 and J is TRBJ2-5; D tentatively reads TRBD1 or TRBD2 (5 bases each). The CDR3 totals 14 residues. The germline V gene encodes CDR1 SEHNR and CDR2 FQNEAQ (reference sequence). V was trimmed by 1 base and J by 4 bases, leaving 10 bases between them. The CDR3 DNA sequence: TGTGCCAGCAGCTTAGTTGACGGGGCAGAGACCCAGTACTCC. Protein: CASSLVDGAETQYS.

This clonotype came up a few times. The junction does not match germline at one end; this may be a read error. This rearrangement joins TRBV7-9 to TRBJ1-6; D call uncertain. Germline-derived CDR1 and CDR2 are SEHNR and FQNEAQ (reference sequence). The CDR3 is 13 residues long. Here the CDR3 reads CASSQIGNSPLHF. The CDR3, as DNA: TGCGCCAGCAGCCAAATTGGGAATTCACCCCTCCACTTT.

This clonotype has more than one count but fewer than ten. The rearrangement joins TRBV12-3 or TRBV12-4 to TRBJ1-1, with D perhaps TRBD1 (6 bases). The CDR3 contains 14 residues. V was shortened by 3 bases and J by 5 bases, with 13 bases between the two germline ends. CDR3 in amino acids: CASSFRGGWTEAFF. The CDR3 nucleotides read TGTGCCAGCAGTTTTAGGGGGGGATGGACTGAAGCTTTCTTT.

This sequence joins TRBV6-1 and TRBJ1-5; D gene unclear. Germline V CDR1 and CDR2: MNHNS, SASEGT. The CDR3 contains 15 residues. V was shortened by 6 bases and J by 4 bases, with 16 bases between the two germline ends. This CDR3 is CASSPIPGGNQPQHF. As DNA, the CDR3 is TGTGCCAGCAGCCCCATCCCGGGTGGAAATCAGCCCCAGCATTTT.

V usage is TRBV9 and J usage is TRBJ2-2; D not resolved. V shed 2 bases and J shed 4 bases, with 15 bases lying between them. The germline V gene has CDR1 SGDLS and CDR2 YYNGEE. The CDR3 covers 16 residues. CDR3 protein: CASSVLRNLGTGELFF. In nucleotides, the CDR3 is TGTGCCAGCAGCGTCCTACGGAACCTGGGCACCGGGGAGCTGTTTTTT. Variable domain in full (rest from reference TRBV9 and TRBJ2-2): DSGVTQTPKHLITATGQRVTLRCSPRSGDLSVYWYQQSLDQGLQFLIQYYNGEERAKGNILERFSAQQFPDLHSELNLSSLELGDSALYFCASSVLRNLGTGELFFGEGSRLTVL.

Ten or more counts support this clonotype. This chain connects TRBV10-3 to TRBJ1-1; D is undetermined. The germline V gene encodes CDR1 ENHRY and CDR2 SYGVKD. This CDR3 is built from 14 residues. Trimming removed 3 bases from V and 1 base from J, with 9 bases in between. The CDR3 loop reads CAISDGDGNTEAFF. The CDR3 DNA sequence: TGTGCCATCAGTGACGGGGATGGGAACACTGAAGCTTTCTTT.

This clonotype was recorded many times. This sequence joins TRBV20-1 and TRBJ2-5; 7 bases map to TRBD1. After removal of 0 bases from V and 4 bases from J, the junction contained 5 bases not matched to a gene. Germline V lookup: CDR1 DFQATT, CDR2 SNEGSKA (reference sequence). This CDR3 is 14 amino acids long. The CDR3 here is CSARDMTGPETQYF. CDR3 nucleotides: TGCAGTGCTAGAGACATGACAGGGCCAGAGACCCAGTACTTC.

This clonotype was seen many times. The J gene is TRBJ1-1, the V gene TRBV7-9; the D gene is possibly TRBD1 (5 bases). Trimming cost V 5 bases and J 1 base, with 17 bases left between them. The germline CDR1 and CDR2 sequences are SEHNR and FQNEAQ (reference sequence). The CDR3 runs to 16 residues. In DNA, the CDR3 is TGTGCCAGCAGCGAAACGCGACCTACAGGGAACACTGAAGCTTTCTTT. This translates into CASSETRPTGNTEAFF.

Concerning this clonotype: This may be a read error: a much more frequent sequence differs by one nucleotide. The gene calls are TRBV7-9 and TRBJ2-5; D might be TRBD2 (6 bases). V dropped 6 bases and J dropped 2 bases, with 19 bases sitting between them. The CDR3 totals 16 residues. CDR1 is SEHNR and CDR2 is FQNEAQ in the germline V gene (reference sequence). The CDR3 nucleotides read TGTGCCAGCAGGGTTGGGGCGGGGTCGCAACAAGAGACCCAGTACTTC. Translation: CASRVGAGSQQETQYF.